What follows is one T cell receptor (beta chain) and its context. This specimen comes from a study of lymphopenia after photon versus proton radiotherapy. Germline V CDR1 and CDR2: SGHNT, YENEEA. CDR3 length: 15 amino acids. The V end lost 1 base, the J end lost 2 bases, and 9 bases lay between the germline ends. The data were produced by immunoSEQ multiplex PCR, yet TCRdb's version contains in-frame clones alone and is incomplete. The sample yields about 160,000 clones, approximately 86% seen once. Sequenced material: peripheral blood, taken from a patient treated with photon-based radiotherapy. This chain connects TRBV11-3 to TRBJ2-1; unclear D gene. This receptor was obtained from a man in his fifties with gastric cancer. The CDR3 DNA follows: TGTGCCAGCAGCTTAGGCGGCAGCACCTACAATGAGCAGTTCTTC. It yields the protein CASSLGGSTYNEQFF.